This T cell receptor (beta chain) was retrieved from a study of T cells in Graves' hyperthyroidism and ophthalmopathy. As concerns this clonotype: Its cognate antigen is unknown.

The study's findings and limits: Blood held most thyroid clonotypes expanded above 0.001 frequency. Ophthalmopathy was separated from stable hyperthyroidism by a 13 V-J model.

The TCR beta CDR3 regions underwent amplification using RNA transcripts as the source. An initial round of RT-PCR targeting the TCR CDR3 relied on the HTBI primer set. TCRdb reanalysed the multiplex PCR reads using MiXCR and keeps one entry per CDR3 protein. The repertoire has 600,000 or so distinct CDR3 sequences, roughly 15% of them found once; the top ten carry approximately 13%. CDR1 ENHRY and CDR2 SYGVKD come from the germline V gene. J was trimmed by 5 bases and V by 5 bases; bases with no gene match: 11. The CDR3 loop spans 16 amino acids. This sequence was found in a woman between 50 and 59 years old with Graves' ophthalmopathy. Sequencing was done on a sample of blood. This chain links TRBV10-3 with TRBJ2-5; 10 nucleotides align to TRBD2. The CDR3 bases are TGTGCCATCAGTTCCGTTAAAGCGGGAGGGTTGGAGACCCAGTACTTC. It encodes CAISSVKAGGLETQYF.